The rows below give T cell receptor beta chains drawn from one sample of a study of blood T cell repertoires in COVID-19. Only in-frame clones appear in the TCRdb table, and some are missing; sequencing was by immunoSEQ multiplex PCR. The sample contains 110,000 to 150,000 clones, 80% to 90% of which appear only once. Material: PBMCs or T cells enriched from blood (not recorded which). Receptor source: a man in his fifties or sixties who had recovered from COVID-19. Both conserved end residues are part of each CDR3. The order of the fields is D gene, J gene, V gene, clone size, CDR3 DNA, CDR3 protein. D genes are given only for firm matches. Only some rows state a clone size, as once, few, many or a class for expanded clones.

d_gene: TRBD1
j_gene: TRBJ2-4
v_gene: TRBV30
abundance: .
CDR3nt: TGTGCCTGGAGTGCTGACAGGGGGCCCCTTGGCAAAAACATTCAGTACTTC
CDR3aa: CAWSADRGPLGKNIQYF

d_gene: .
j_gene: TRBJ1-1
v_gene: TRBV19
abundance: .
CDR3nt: TGTGCCAGTAGTACCCTGGGGGGCACTGAAGCTTTCTTT
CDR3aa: CASSTLGGTEAFF

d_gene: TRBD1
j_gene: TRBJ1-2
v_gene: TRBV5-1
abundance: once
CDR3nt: TGCGCCAGCAGCTTGTCAGGGACAGGGGATGTTGGCTACACCTTC
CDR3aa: CASSLSGTGDVGYTF

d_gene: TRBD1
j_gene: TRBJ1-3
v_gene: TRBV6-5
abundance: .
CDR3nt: TGTGCCAGCAGAGGTACAGGGGGATCTGGAAACACCATATATTTT
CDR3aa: CASRGTGGSGNTIYF

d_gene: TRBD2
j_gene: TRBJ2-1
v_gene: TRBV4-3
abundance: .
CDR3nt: TGCGCCAGCAGCCAAGTACCTAGCGGGAGTCGGAATGAGCAGTTCTTC
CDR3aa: CASSQVPSGSRNEQFF

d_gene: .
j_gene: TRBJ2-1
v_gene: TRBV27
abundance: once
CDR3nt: TGTGCCAGCAGTTGGCGGACTACTTCCTACAATGAGCAGTTCTTC
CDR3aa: CASSWRTTSYNEQFF

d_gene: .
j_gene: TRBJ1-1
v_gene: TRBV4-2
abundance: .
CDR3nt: TGTGCCAGCAGCCAATTAACAGGGACGAACACTGAAGCTTTCTTT
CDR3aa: CASSQLTGTNTEAFF

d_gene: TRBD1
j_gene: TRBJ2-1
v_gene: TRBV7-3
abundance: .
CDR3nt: TGTGCCAGCAGCGAAAGGGCAGGGGGCAACAACAATGAGCAGTTCTTC
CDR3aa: CASSERAGGNNNEQFF

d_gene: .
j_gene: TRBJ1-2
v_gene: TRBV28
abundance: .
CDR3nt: TGTGCCAGCAGTTCCCAATATGGCTACACCTTC
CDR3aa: CASSSQYGYTF

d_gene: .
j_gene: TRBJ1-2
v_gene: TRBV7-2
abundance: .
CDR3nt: TGTGCCAGCAGCTTAGCGCTGGCCGATCTGGGCTACACCTTC
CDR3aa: CASSLALADLGYTF

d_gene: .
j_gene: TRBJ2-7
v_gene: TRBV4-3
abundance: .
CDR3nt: TGCGCCAGCAGCCAAGCCGCCGGGGCCTACGAGCAGTACTTC
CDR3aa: CASSQAAGAYEQYF

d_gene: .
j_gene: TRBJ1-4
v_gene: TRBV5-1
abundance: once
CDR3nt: TGCGCCAGCAGCTCGGCGGGGGGGCCAGCAACTAATGAAAAACTGTTTTTT
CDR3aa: CASSSAGGPATNEKLFF

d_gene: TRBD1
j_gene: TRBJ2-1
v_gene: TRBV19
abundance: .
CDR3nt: TGTGCCAGTAGGGGGACAGGAGTCTCCTACAATGAGCAGTTCTTC
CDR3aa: CASRGTGVSYNEQFF

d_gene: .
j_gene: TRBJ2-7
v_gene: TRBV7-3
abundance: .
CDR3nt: TGTGCCAGCAGCTTGTACGGTTTCTCCTACGAGCAGTACTTC
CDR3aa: CASSLYGFSYEQYF

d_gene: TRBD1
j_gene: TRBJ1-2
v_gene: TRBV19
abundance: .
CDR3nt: TGTGCCAGCTCCCAGCCGAAACAGGGGCACTATGGCTACACCTTC
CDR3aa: CASSQPKQGHYGYTF

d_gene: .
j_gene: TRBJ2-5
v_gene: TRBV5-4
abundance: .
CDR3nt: TGTGCCAGCAGCGGGGCCATAGGACGAGAGACCCAGTACTTC
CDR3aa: CASSGAIGRETQYF

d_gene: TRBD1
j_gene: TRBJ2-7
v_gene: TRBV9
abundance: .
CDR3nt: TGTGCCAGCAGCCCCAGCTTTTCCGGGACAGGAGGCTACGAGCAGTACTTC
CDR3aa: CASSPSFSGTGGYEQYF

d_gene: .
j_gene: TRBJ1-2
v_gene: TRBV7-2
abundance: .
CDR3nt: TGTGCCAGCAGCTCCGACCTCGGGACTAACTATGGCTACACCTTC
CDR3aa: CASSSDLGTNYGYTF

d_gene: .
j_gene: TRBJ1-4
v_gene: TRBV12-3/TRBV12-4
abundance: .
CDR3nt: TGTGCCAGCAGCTGGGGGGGGGAGGCAAAACTGTTTTTT
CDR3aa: CASSWGGEAKLFF

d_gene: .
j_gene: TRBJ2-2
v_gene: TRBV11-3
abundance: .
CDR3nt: TGTGCCAGCAGCTCCCAGTACCCCGGGGAGCTGTTTTTT
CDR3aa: CASSSQYPGELFF

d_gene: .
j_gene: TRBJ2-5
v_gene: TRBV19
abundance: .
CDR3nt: TGTGCCAGTAATTCGGTCAATCAAGAGACCCAGTACTTC
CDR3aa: CASNSVNQETQYF

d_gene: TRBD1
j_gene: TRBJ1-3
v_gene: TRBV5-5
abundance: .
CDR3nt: TGTGCCAGCAGCCCAGGACAGGGTTTAAACACCATATATTTT
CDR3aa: CASSPGQGLNTIYF

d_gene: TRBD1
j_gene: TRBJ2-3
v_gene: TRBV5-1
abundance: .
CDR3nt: TGCGCCAGCAGCTTGCCACCCCCAGGGGGTGCTAGCACAGATACGCAGTATTTT
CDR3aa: CASSLPPPGGASTDTQYF

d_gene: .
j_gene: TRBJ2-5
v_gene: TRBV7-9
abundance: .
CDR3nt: TGTGCCAGCAGCTTAAAGGGAGGATTATCAGAGACCCAGTACTTC
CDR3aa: CASSLKGGLSETQYF

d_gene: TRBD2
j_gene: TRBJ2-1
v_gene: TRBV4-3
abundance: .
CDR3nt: TGCGCCAGCAGCCAAGCGGGAGGGCCGTGGAGTGAGCAGTTCTTC
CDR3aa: CASSQAGGPWSEQFF

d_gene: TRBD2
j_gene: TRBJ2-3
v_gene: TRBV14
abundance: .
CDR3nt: TGTGCCAGCAGCCGTGCCCTAGCGGGGGGAGGGAGAGATACGCAGTATTTT
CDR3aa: CASSRALAGGGRDTQYF

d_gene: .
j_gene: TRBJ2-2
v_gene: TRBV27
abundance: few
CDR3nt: TGTGCCAGCAGTCCTGACTATAACACCGGGGAGCTGTTTTTT
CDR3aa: CASSPDYNTGELFF

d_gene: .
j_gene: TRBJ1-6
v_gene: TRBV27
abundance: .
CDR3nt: TGTGCCAGCAGTCCGCGGACTGGTTCTAGCTCCTATAATTCACCCCTCCACTTT
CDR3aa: CASSPRTGSSSYNSPLHF

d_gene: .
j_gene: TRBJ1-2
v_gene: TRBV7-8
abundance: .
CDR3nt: TGTGCCAGCAGCGGCAGGGAGGGTTCCGCCGTCTACACCTTC
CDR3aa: CASSGREGSAVYTF

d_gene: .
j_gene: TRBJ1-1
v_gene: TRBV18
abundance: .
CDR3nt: TGTGCCAGCTCACTGTTTCGGGGTATGGGCACTGAAGCTTTCTTT
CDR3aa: CASSLFRGMGTEAFF

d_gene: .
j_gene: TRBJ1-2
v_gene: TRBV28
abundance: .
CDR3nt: TGTGCCAGCGGCGGGACGTATTATGGCTACACCTTC
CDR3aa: CASGGTYYGYTF

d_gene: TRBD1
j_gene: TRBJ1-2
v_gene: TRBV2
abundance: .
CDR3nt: TGTGCCAGCAGACTCGGACAGGGGGCCTATGGCTACACCTTC
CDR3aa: CASRLGQGAYGYTF

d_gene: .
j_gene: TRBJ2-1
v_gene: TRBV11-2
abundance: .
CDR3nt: TGTGCCAGCAGCTTAGTAACGGGACTCACCTACAATGAGCAGTTCTTC
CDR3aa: CASSLVTGLTYNEQFF

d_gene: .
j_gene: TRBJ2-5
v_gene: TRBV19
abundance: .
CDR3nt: TGTGCCAGTAGTATAGCCAGCCAAGAGACCCAGTACTTC
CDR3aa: CASSIASQETQYF

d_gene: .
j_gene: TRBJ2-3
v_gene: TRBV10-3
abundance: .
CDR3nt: TGTGCCATCGGTGGGGGAGGAGGGCAGTCAGATACGCAGTATTTT
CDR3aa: CAIGGGGGQSDTQYF

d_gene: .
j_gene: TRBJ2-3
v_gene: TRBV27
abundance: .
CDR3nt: TGTGCCAGCGGAGACAGGATGAGCACAGATACGCAGTATTTT
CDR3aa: CASGDRMSTDTQYF

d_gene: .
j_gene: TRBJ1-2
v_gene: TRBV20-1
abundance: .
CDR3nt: TGCAGTGCTAGTGGACAGCCGTATGGCTACACCTTC
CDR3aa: CSASGQPYGYTF

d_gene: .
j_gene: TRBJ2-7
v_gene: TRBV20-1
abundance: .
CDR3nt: TGCAGTGCTAGGTTTACTCATCGGGAGTACTTC
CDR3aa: CSARFTHREYF

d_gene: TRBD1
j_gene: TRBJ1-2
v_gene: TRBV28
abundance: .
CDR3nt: TGTGCCAGCAGCCGACGACAGGGCGGTGGTACCGGCTACACCTTC
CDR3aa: CASSRRQGGGTGYTF

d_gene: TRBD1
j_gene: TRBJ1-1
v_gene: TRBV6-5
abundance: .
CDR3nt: TGTGCCAGCAGTTACTCGCAGGGGGCGTACACTGAAGCTTTCTTT
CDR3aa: CASSYSQGAYTEAFF

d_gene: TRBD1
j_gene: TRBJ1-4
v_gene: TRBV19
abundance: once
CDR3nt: TGTGCCAGTGACAGGGGAACGGCAACTAATGAAAAACTGTTTTTT
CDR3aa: CASDRGTATNEKLFF

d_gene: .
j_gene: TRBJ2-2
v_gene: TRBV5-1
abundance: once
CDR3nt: TGCGCCAGCAGCCGCGGCAGGGTAGGCTCGAACACCGGGGAGCTGTTTTTT
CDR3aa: CASSRGRVGSNTGELFF

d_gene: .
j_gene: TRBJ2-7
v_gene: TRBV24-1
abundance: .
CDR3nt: TGTGCCACCAGTGACCGGGGGACGGGGACGGGTGGGGAGCAGTACTTC
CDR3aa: CATSDRGTGTGGEQYF

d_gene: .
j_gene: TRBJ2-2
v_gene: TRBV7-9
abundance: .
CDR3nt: TGTGCCAGCCCCGGGACATATAACACCGGGGAGCTGTTTTTT
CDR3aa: CASPGTYNTGELFF